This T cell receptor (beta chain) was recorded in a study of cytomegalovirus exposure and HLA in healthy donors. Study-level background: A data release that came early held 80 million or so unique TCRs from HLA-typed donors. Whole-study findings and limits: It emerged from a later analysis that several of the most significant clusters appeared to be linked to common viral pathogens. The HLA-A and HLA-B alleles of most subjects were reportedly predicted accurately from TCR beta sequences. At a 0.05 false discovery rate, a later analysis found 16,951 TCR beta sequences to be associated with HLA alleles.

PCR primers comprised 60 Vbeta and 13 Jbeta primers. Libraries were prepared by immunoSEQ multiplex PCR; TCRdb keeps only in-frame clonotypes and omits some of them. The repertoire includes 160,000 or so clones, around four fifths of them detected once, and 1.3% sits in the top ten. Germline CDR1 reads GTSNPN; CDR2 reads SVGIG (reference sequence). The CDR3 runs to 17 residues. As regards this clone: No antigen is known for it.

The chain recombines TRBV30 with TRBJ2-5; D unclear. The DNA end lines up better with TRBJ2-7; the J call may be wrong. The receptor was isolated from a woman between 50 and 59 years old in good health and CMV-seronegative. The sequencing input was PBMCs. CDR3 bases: TGTGCCTGGAGTGCGCTTACCCCTCTCGGCAGATACTACGAGCAGTACTTC. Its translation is CAWSALTPLGRYYEQYF.